This entry is about one T cell receptor (beta chain). Other DNA sequences in the same sample also yield this CDR3. In the authors' methods: Reference gene primer amplification gave estimated nucleated cell counts. Some clones are missing from TCRdb's copy, which holds only in-frame ones; the method was immunoSEQ multiplex PCR. From that table come the V and J calls and clone size; the DNA was used to work out D and trimming. The sample holds roughly 43,000 clones, about nine tenths seen once. V gave up 4 bases and J gave up 4 bases; unmatched junction bases: 1. The CDR3 is made up of 13 amino acids. CDR1 is SNHLY and CDR2 is FYNNEI in the germline V gene. The data belong to a study of blood T cell repertoires in COVID-19. Study summary: COVID-19 samples, acute and convalescent, were from the United States, Italy and Spain. PBMCs, B-cell-depleted T cells, or T cells were the source of the cDNA or gDNA that made up the material.

Sequenced input: peripheral blood. This receptor was obtained from a man between 65 and 79 years old with active COVID-19. This rearrangement joins TRBV2 to TRBJ1-5; 7 nucleotides agree with TRBD1. The CDR3 DNA reads as TGTGCCAGCAGTGGGGGACAGAATCAGCCCCAGCATTTT. Its protein product is CASSGGQNQPQHF.